Sequencing of this TCR beta chain was carried out in a study of CD8 T cells in ankylosing spondylitis. Overall study results and limits: It appeared that ankylosing spondylitis blood was characterized by a TCR beta motif of several highly homologous variants.

TCRdb re-called the 5' RACE reads through MiXCR, storing one row per CDR3 protein. The sample carries hundreds of thousands of distinct CDR3 sequences, 25% to 30% recorded once. With regard to this clonotype: The antigen remains unidentified.

Sample: blood, either unsorted or a sorted T cell fraction (not recorded which). The source is a male donor with ankylosing spondylitis.

The DNA of the CDR3 is TGTGCCAGCAGCTTAGCTCGGCGTGGGCAGGGGGCGTCCACCGGGGAGCTGTTTTTT. It is translated as CASSLARRGQGASTGELFF. V gene TRBV7-6 combines with J gene TRBJ2-2; 8 bases are shared with TRBD1. Looked up from germline, CDR1 is SGHVS and CDR2 is FNYEAQ. The junction had 13 bases not matched to a gene; V was cut back by 0 bases and J by 4 bases. There are 19 residues in the CDR3.